The 5 T cell receptor beta chains in this list originate from one sample, sequenced in a study of OX40 agonist ivuxolimab in advanced cancers. Sequencing was performed with immunoSEQ multiplex PCR; in TCRdb, only in-frame clones are kept and a portion is missing. The data show 50,000 to 70,000 clones, 85% seen once. The specimen comprised CD4+ or CD8+ T cells sorted from blood, sampled in a trial of the OX40 agonist ivuxolimab. Receptors originate from an adult with an advanced solid tumor such as melanoma, head and neck, liver or kidney cancer.

This chain joins TRBV7-3 and TRBJ2-5, with TRBD1 matching over 7 bases. V was clipped by 5 bases and J by 8 bases; unmatched bases: 14. CDR3 length: 15 amino acids. Germline V gene data show CDR1 as SGHTA and CDR2 as FQGTGA. Here the CDR3 reads CASSRTGANFGTQYF. For the CDR3, the DNA is TGTGCCAGCAGCCGTACAGGGGCCAACTTCGGAACCCAGTACTTC.

The chain combines TRBV29-1 with TRBJ1-1; D unclear. CDR3 length equals 14 residues. Per germline, CDR1 SQVTM and CDR2 ANQGSEA. V lost 0 bases to trimming and J lost 6 bases, with 14 bases between them. CDR3 residues: CSVEDGRPVPEAFF. In nucleotides, the CDR3 is TGCAGCGTTGAAGATGGGAGGCCGGTCCCTGAAGCTTTCTTT.

The rearrangement links TRBV4-2 to TRBJ2-1; D call uncertain. Trimming cost V 0 bases and J 10 bases, with 16 bases left between them. This CDR3 spans 15 amino acids. The germline V gene has CDR1 LGHNA and CDR2 YNFKEQ. The CDR3 DNA sequence: TGTGCCAGCAGCCAAGAAGGGCCTCTTAGCAGCGAGCAGTTCTTC. Encoded protein: CASSQEGPLSSEQFF.

The chain is built from TRBV5-4 and TRBJ2-5; 12 nucleotides line up with TRBD1. Germline V gives CDR1 SGHNT, CDR2 YYREEE (reference sequence). This CDR3 spans 13 amino acids. V shed 5 bases, J shed 4 bases, and the junction held 0 bases outside the gene matches. CDR3 sequence (DNA): TGTGCCAGCAGGGGACAGGGGGCAGAGACCCAGTACTTC. Its translation is CASRGQGAETQYF.

The chain links TRBV19 to TRBJ2-5, with TRBD1 as a possible D gene (6 bases). The CDR3 consists of 14 residues. Trimming cost V 2 bases and J 5 bases, with 12 bases left between them. Germline V gives CDR1 LNHDA, CDR2 SQIVND (reference sequence). CDR3 coding DNA: TGTGCCAGTAGTATACAGACAGGAGCGGAGACCCAGTACTTC. Its protein product is CASSIQTGAETQYF. Full variable domain (rest looked up from reference TRBV19 and TRBJ2-5): DGGITQSPKYLFRKEGQNVTLSCEQNLNHDAMYWYRQDPGQGLRLIYYSQIVNDFQKGDIAEGYSVSREKKESFPLTVTSAQKNPTAFYLCASSIQTGAETQYFGPGTRLLVL.